This record looks at one T cell receptor beta chain sequence and its context. Its antigen is unknown. There are 12 residues in the CDR3. V lost 8 bases, J lost 2 bases, and 2 bases stayed unmatched. Sample time point: patch test 1, 2 weeks after DPC sensitization. The treatment is: therapeutic diphenylcyclopropenone sensitization with weekly scalp DPC. The library labeled individual cDNA molecules by adding unique molecular identifiers to them. TCRdb used MiXCR to reprocess the RACE reads, holding one entry per CDR3 protein. The sample consists of about 360,000 distinct CDR3 sequences, about 4.4% of them appearing once. This sample was included in a study of human T cells and chemical hapten exposure. Whole-study context: Variation in per-sample TCR yields came mainly from small pooled library volume differences.

Whole-study results and caveats: Counts of TCRs above 1 in 1000 frequency stayed unchanged with DPC sensitization.

V is TRBV12-3 or TRBV12-4 and J is TRBJ2-5, with TRBD2 matching over 7 bases. The source was whole blood, collected in connection with sensitization to the hapten diphenylcyclopropenone (DPC). The source of this sequence is a woman aged 45-65 years with alopecia areata. Some clones in this sample may be carry-over from other donors' samples. The CDR3 region has the DNA TGTGCCAGCGGGGGGGGACAAGAGACCCAGTACTTC. It specifies CASGGGQETQYF.